The 3 T cell receptor beta chains below were found in one sample sequenced in a study of CD8 T cells in ankylosing spondylitis. TCRdb re-analysed the 5' RACE reads in MiXCR, keeping a single row per CDR3 protein. The table includes approximately 200,000 distinct CDR3 sequences, 10% to 15% detected once. The sample consisted of blood, either unsorted or a sorted T cell fraction (not recorded which). All receptors derive from a female donor with ankylosing spondylitis or in good health (not recorded which).

This clonotype was counted only a few times. The chain couples TRBV19 to TRBJ1-2, with TRBD1 identical over 7 bases. CDR3 length: 16 residues. CDR1 and CDR2 from the germline V gene are LNHDA and SQIVND (reference sequence). V trimming: 5 bases; J trimming: 6 bases; junction bases outside the gene matches: 15. In DNA, the CDR3 is TGTGCCAGTAGTCCAAGGACAGGACTCTCGGTTAATGGCTACACCTTC. Amino acid sequence: CASSPRTGLSVNGYTF.

This clonotype was picked up many times. The rearrangement links TRBV19 to TRBJ2-2; a possible D gene is TRBD2 (5 bases). Germline loops: CDR1 LNHDA, CDR2 SQIVND (reference sequence). This CDR3 has 14 amino acids. Trimming left V 7 bases short and J 8 bases short, with 17 bases between. The CDR3 sequence is CASMIRSGGGELFF. CDR3 bases: TGTGCCAGTATGATCAGGTCCGGAGGTGGGGAGCTGTTTTTT.

The chain couples TRBV20-1 to TRBJ2-2, with 10 bases lining up with TRBD2. Trimming at V came to 5 bases and at J to 7 bases, leaving 1 base not matched to a gene. Germline CDR1 DFQATT, CDR2 SNEGSKA (reference sequence). The CDR3 runs to 12 residues. The CDR3 DNA reads TGCAGTGCTCGACTAGCGGGCGGGGAGCTGTTTTTT. Translation: CSARLAGGELFF.